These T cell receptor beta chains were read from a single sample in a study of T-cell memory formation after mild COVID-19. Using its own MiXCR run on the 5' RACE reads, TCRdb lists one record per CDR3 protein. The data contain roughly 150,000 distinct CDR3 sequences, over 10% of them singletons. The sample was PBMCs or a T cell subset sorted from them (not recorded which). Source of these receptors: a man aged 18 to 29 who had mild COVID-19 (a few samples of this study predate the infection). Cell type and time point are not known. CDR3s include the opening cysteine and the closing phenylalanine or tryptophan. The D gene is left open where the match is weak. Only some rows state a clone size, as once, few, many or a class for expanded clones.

CDR3 protein: CASSTTRPSYEQYF
CDR3 DNA: TGTGCCAGCAGTACGACTAGGCCGTCCTACGAGCAGTACTTC
J gene: TRBJ2-7
D gene: -
V gene: TRBV6-2/TRBV6-3
clone size: -

CDR3 protein: CASSLWEDNEQFF
CDR3 DNA: TGTGCTAGCAGCTTGTGGGAAGACAATGAGCAGTTCTTC
J gene: TRBJ2-1
D gene: -
V gene: TRBV7-7
clone size: -

CDR3 protein: CASTPPNSGTEAFF
CDR3 DNA: TGTGCCAGCACTCCTCCCAACAGCGGCACTGAAGCTTTCTTT
J gene: TRBJ1-1
D gene: -
V gene: TRBV12-3/TRBV12-4
clone size: few

CDR3 protein: CAWSVRGAAFF
CDR3 DNA: TGTGCCTGGAGTGTAAGGGGGGCCGCGTTCTTC
J gene: TRBJ2-1
D gene: -
V gene: TRBV30
clone size: few

CDR3 protein: CASSRPRDRATGELFF
CDR3 DNA: TGTGCCAGCAGCCGACCTCGGGACAGAGCGACCGGGGAGCTGTTTTTT
J gene: TRBJ2-2
D gene: TRBD1
V gene: TRBV6-2/TRBV6-3
clone size: -

CDR3 protein: CASITGGSGNTIYF
CDR3 DNA: TGTGCCAGCATTACAGGGGGCAGTGGAAACACCATATATTTT
J gene: TRBJ1-3
D gene: TRBD1
V gene: TRBV6-1
clone size: -

CDR3 protein: CASSEEWEGLNIQYF
CDR3 DNA: TGTGCCAGCAGTGAAGAATGGGAGGGGTTGAACATTCAGTACTTC
J gene: TRBJ2-4
D gene: TRBD2
V gene: TRBV6-1
clone size: -

CDR3 protein: CASSNLPKTSLQETQYF
CDR3 DNA: TGCGCCAGCAGCAATTTACCCAAGACTAGCCTCCAAGAGACCCAGTACTTC
J gene: TRBJ2-5
D gene: TRBD2
V gene: TRBV5-1
clone size: -

CDR3 protein: CASRRQGLNTEAFF
CDR3 DNA: TGTGCCAGCAGGAGACAGGGGTTGAACACTGAAGCTTTCTTT
J gene: TRBJ1-1
D gene: TRBD1
V gene: TRBV12-3/TRBV12-4
clone size: -

CDR3 protein: CASSLANGAQETQYF
CDR3 DNA: TGTGCCAGCAGCCTGGCCAACGGGGCGCAAGAGACCCAGTACTTC
J gene: TRBJ2-5
D gene: -
V gene: TRBV7-6
clone size: -

CDR3 protein: CASSLLRSTQYF
CDR3 DNA: TGTGCCAGCAGCTTATTAAGATCCACCCAGTACTTC
J gene: TRBJ2-5
D gene: -
V gene: TRBV7-2
clone size: many

CDR3 protein: CSARDRSGQVSNQPQHF
CDR3 DNA: TGCAGTGCTAGAGATCGGTCGGGGCAGGTTAGCAATCAGCCCCAGCATTTT
J gene: TRBJ1-5
D gene: -
V gene: TRBV20-1
clone size: -

CDR3 protein: CASSADDRLEQYF
CDR3 DNA: TGTGCCAGCAGCGCCGACGACAGGCTCGAGCAGTACTTC
J gene: TRBJ2-7
D gene: -
V gene: TRBV7-9
clone size: -

CDR3 protein: CSASYGGEYGYTF
CDR3 DNA: TGCAGTGCTAGTTATGGGGGGGAATATGGCTACACCTTC
J gene: TRBJ1-2
D gene: -
V gene: TRBV20-1
clone size: many

CDR3 protein: CASSSSTAKNIQYF
CDR3 DNA: TGTGCCAGCAGCTCCTCTACGGCCAAAAACATTCAGTACTTC
J gene: TRBJ2-4
D gene: -
V gene: TRBV7-9
clone size: -

CDR3 protein: CASSLSYGGTGELFF
CDR3 DNA: TGCGCCAGCAGCTTGTCCTACGGGGGCACCGGGGAGCTGTTTTTT
J gene: TRBJ2-2
D gene: -
V gene: TRBV5-1
clone size: many

CDR3 protein: CASSFPLGDSSYEQYF
CDR3 DNA: TGTGCCAGCAGTTTTCCTCTGGGGGACAGCTCCTACGAGCAGTACTTC
J gene: TRBJ2-7
D gene: TRBD1
V gene: TRBV6-2/TRBV6-3
clone size: -

CDR3 protein: CASSLARSDRAEAFF
CDR3 DNA: TGCGCCAGCAGCTTGGCCCGGAGCGACCGGGCTGAAGCTTTCTTT
J gene: TRBJ1-1
D gene: -
V gene: TRBV5-1
clone size: -

CDR3 protein: CASSILSRGDTEAFF
CDR3 DNA: TGCGCCAGCAGCATCTTATCCAGGGGAGACACTGAAGCTTTCTTT
J gene: TRBJ1-1
D gene: -
V gene: TRBV5-1
clone size: few

CDR3 protein: CASCLNGGWDTQYF
CDR3 DNA: TGTGCCAGCTGCCTAAACGGCGGGTGGGATACGCAGTATTTT
J gene: TRBJ2-3
D gene: -
V gene: TRBV5-6
clone size: -

CDR3 protein: CASSPPGTRNYGYTF
CDR3 DNA: TGTGCCAGCAGCCCCCCGGGGACAAGAAACTATGGCTACACCTTC
J gene: TRBJ1-2
D gene: -
V gene: TRBV7-2
clone size: -

CDR3 protein: CASSPWTGKNEQYF
CDR3 DNA: TGCGCCAGCAGCCCATGGACAGGGAAAAACGAGCAGTACTTC
J gene: TRBJ2-7
D gene: TRBD1
V gene: TRBV5-1
clone size: few

CDR3 protein: CASSLGQNSPLHF
CDR3 DNA: TGTGCCAGCAGTTTGGGACAGAATTCACCCCTCCACTTT
J gene: TRBJ1-6
D gene: TRBD1
V gene: TRBV12-3/TRBV12-4
clone size: few